The 7 T cell receptor beta chains presented below share a single source sample, sequenced in a study of technical replicates of blood from a handful of donors. Sequencing was performed with immunoSEQ multiplex PCR; in TCRdb, only in-frame clones are kept and a portion is missing. The sample has about 75,000 clones, 95% to 98% seen once. The sequenced material came from T cells isolated from PBMCs. Every receptor here comes from a human donor in good health.

The V call is TRBV11-2, the J call TRBJ2-7, with a tentative D call TRBD1 (6 bases). V was clipped by 1 base and J by 2 bases, with 9 bases between them. Germline CDR1 is SGHAT and CDR2 is FQNNGV. This CDR3 contains 14 residues. The CDR3 spells CASSLVDSPYEQYF. CDR3 nucleotide sequence: TGTGCCAGCAGCTTAGTGGACAGTCCCTACGAGCAGTACTTC.

CDR3: CASSWGGPTGGEQFF. CDR3 bases: TGTGCCAGCAGCTGGGGGGGACCCACAGGAGGTGAGCAGTTCTTC. This chain joins TRBV5-4 and TRBJ2-1; 7 bases are shared with TRBD2. CDR1 and CDR2 from the germline V gene are SGHNT and YYREEE (reference sequence). The V segment lost 3 bases and the J segment 9 bases; nucleotides outside the gene matches: 12. The CDR3 covers 15 residues.

The gene calls are TRBV27 and TRBJ2-1, with D hard to call. Looked up from germline, CDR1 is MNHEY and CDR2 is SMNVEV (reference sequence). The CDR3 totals 15 residues. V was pared by 2 bases and J by 5 bases, with 13 bases between. The DNA for the CDR3 is TGTGCCAGCAGTTTAAACGGAGACGGCAACAATGAGCAGTTCTTC. It translates to CASSLNGDGNNEQFF.

This chain uses TRBV6-4 with TRBJ1-6; no firm D call. Germline V gene lookup returns CDR1 MRHNA and CDR2 SNTAGT. The CDR3 is 14 residues long. The germline V and J ends were trimmed by 2 bases and 9 bases, with 11 bases remaining between them. DNA of the CDR3: TGTGCCAGCAGTGACCGGCCCACGGGTTCACCCCTCCACTTT. Its translation is CASSDRPTGSPLHF.

This clone has only one observation. The chain combines TRBV6-1 with TRBJ1-1; TRBD1 agrees at 7 bases. The CDR3 covers 15 residues. The junction had 6 bases not matched to a gene; V was cut back by 5 bases and J by 0 bases. Germline-derived CDR1 and CDR2 are MNHNS and SASEGT. In nucleotides, the CDR3 is TGTGCCAGCAGTTCCCAGGGGGGCGTGAACACTGAAGCTTTCTTT. Its protein is CASSSQGGVNTEAFF.

This chain uses TRBV6-5 with TRBJ2-1; 7 bases match TRBD1. In germline, CDR1 is MNHEY, CDR2 SVGAGI. This CDR3 region has 11 residues. The V segment lost 6 bases and the J segment 7 bases; nucleotides outside the gene matches: 0. The CDR3 protein is CASRQGNEQFF. CDR3 bases: TGTGCCAGCAGACAGGGGAATGAGCAGTTCTTC.

The V gene is TRBV27, the J gene TRBJ2-3; 13 bases fit TRBD2. Germline CDR1 and CDR2: MNHEY and SMNVEV (reference sequence). CDR3 length equals 16 residues. The V segment lost 6 bases and the J segment 5 bases; nucleotides outside the gene matches: 8. CDR3 residues: CASSYTRTSGGDTQYF. The DNA for the CDR3 is TGTGCCAGCAGCTACACGAGGACTAGCGGGGGAGATACGCAGTATTTT.